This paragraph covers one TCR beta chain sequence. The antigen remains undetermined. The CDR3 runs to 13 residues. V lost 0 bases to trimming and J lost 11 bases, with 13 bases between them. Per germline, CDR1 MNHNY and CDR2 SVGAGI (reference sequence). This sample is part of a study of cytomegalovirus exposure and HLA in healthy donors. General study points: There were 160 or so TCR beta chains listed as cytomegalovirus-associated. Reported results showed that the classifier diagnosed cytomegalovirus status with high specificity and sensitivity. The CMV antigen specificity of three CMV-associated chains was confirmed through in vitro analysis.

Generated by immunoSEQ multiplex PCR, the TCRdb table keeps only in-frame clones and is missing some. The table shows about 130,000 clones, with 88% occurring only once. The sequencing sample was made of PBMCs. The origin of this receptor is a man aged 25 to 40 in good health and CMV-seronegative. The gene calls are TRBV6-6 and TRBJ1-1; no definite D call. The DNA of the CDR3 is TGTGCCAGCAGTTACTCTCAGGTTGGTGAGGCTTTCTTT. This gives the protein CASSYSQVGEAFF.